One and the same sample provided the 7 T cell receptor beta chains below, sequenced in a study of blood T cells in healthy people across ages. Next came a second PCR, run for about 7 to 11 cycles, which used a sample-barcoded 5' primer along with a J-beta primer mix. TCRdb reprocessed the 5' RACE reads with MiXCR, giving one entry per CDR3 protein. There are 1.4 million to 1.5 million distinct CDR3 sequences in the sample; approximately 42% occur only once, and 7.9% lies in the top ten. Sequenced: blood. All receptors come from a woman aged 18 to 35 in good health.

V gene TRBV6-5 combines with J gene TRBJ1-2, with D possibly matching TRBD1 (5 bases). Looked up from germline, CDR1 is MNHEY and CDR2 is SVGAGI. V lost 0 bases to trimming and J lost 6 bases, with 26 bases between them. This CDR3 contains 19 residues. The CDR3 loop reads CASSYSNEAQVGPGDGYTF. The DNA for the CDR3 is TGTGCCAGCAGTTACTCTAACGAGGCCCAAGTGGGACCTGGGGATGGCTACACCTTC.

This clonotype has just a few counts. The chain has TRBV10-3 and TRBJ2-1; 9 nucleotides line up with TRBD2. Per the germline V gene, CDR1 is ENHRY and CDR2 is SYGVKD. This CDR3 has 15 amino acids. V dropped 2 bases and J dropped 9; count of bases not matched to a gene: 8. The CDR3 sequence: CAISEGRQLAGEQFF. The CDR3 coding sequence is TGTGCCATCAGTGAGGGAAGGCAACTAGCGGGTGAGCAGTTCTTC.

CDR3 amino acids: CAISGREGYNEQFF. The CDR3 region has the DNA TGTGCCATCAGTGGGCGGGAGGGTTACAATGAGCAGTTCTTC. The V gene is TRBV10-3, the J gene TRBJ2-1, with 9 bases that match TRBD2. With V trimmed by 4 bases and J by 4 bases, 2 bases remained unmatched. There are 14 residues in the CDR3. Germline CDR1 is ENHRY and CDR2 is SYGVKD.

A remark on this clonotype: Sequence at one end of the junction differs from germline and may be a read error. The CDR3 nucleotides are TGTGCCAGCAGCGCCCCGACAGGGGACCTCTCTGGAATCACCATATATTTT. Its translation is CASSAPTGDLSGITIYF. This rearrangement joins TRBV9 to TRBJ1-3; the match to TRBD1 covers 8 bases. CDR1 and CDR2 from the germline V gene are SGDLS and YYNGEE. The CDR3 is 17 amino acids.

This clonotype was seen at least ten times. Germline is not matched at one junction end, which may reflect a read error. The chain recombines TRBV7-9 with TRBJ1-1; D remains ambiguous. CDR1 SEHNR and CDR2 FQNEAQ come from the germline V gene (reference sequence). The CDR3 consists of 13 residues. CDR3 nucleotide sequence: TGCGCCAGCAGCTTGGGCGGGGTAACTGAAGCTTTCTTT. Translated, it gives CASSLGGVTEAFF.

This clonotype showed up just a few times. The rearrangement links TRBV28 to TRBJ1-6; D is unclear. Germline CDR1 and CDR2: MDHEN and SYDVKM. Trimming took off 4 bases at V and 2 bases at J, with 21 bases between the two ends. This CDR3 has 19 residues. The CDR3 loop is CASSSITPARQPYNSPLHF. CDR3 coding DNA: TGTGCCAGCAGTTCCATTACCCCCGCCAGGCAACCCTATAATTCACCCCTCCACTTT.

The sample holds a few counts of this clonotype. This rearrangement joins TRBV3-1 to TRBJ2-4, with 11 positions matching TRBD2. Germline V lookup: CDR1 LGHDT, CDR2 YNNKEL (reference sequence). V lost 3 bases to trimming and J lost 4 bases; unmatched junction nucleotides: 5. The CDR3 contains 16 residues. The CDR3 sequence: CASSHSGGAVKNIQYF. The CDR3, as DNA: TGTGCCAGCAGCCATAGCGGGGGGGCCGTGAAAAACATTCAGTACTTC.